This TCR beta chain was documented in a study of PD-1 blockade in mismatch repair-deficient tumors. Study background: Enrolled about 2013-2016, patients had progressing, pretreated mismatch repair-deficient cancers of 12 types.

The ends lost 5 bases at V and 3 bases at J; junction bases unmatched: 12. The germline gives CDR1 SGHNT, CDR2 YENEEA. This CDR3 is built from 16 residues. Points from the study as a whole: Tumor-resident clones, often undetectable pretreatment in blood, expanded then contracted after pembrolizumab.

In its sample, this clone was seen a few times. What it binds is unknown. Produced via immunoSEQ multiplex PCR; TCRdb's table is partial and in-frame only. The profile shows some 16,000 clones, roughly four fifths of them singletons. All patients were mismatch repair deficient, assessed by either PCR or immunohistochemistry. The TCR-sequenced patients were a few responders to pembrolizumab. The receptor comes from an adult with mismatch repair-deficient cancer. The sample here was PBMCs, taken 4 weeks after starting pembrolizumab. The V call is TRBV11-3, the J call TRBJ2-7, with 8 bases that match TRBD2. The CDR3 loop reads CASSPQAGSGNYEQYF. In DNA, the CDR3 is TGTGCCAGCAGCCCGCAAGCTGGTAGCGGGAACTACGAGCAGTACTTC.